The rows below give T cell receptor beta chains drawn from one sample of a study of regulatory T cells in long-lasting Graves disease. A single record per CDR3 protein comes from TCRdb applying MiXCR to the multiplex PCR reads. The sample lists a few hundred thousand distinct CDR3 sequences, approximately 12% occurring once. This same sample was also taken into another study, of T cells in Graves' hyperthyroidism and ophthalmopathy.

The material was peripheral blood mononuclear cells (PBMCs), obtained at new diagnosis, from a patient treated with antithyroid drugs. The receptors originated from a woman between 18 and 30 years old with Graves disease. Both conserved end residues are part of each CDR3. A D gene is named only where the DNA matches it firmly. A row's size may be missing; if present it is once, few, many or a size class.

cdr3_aa	cdr3_nt	d_call	clone_size	v_call	j_call
CSTDSLVHNSPLHF	TGCAGTACTGACAGTCTCGTACATAATTCACCCCTCCACTTT	.	many	TRBV20-1	TRBJ1-6
CSARVGSVGGTQYF	TGCAGTGCTAGAGTCGGATCCGTCGGGGGTACCCAGTACTTC	.	many	TRBV20-1	TRBJ2-5
CASSHGTSGASTDTQYF	TGCGCCAGCAGCCATGGGACTAGCGGGGCGTCCACAGATACGCAGTATTTT	TRBD2	many	TRBV4-1	TRBJ2-3
CASSPRDFLGQATGWEQFF	TGTGCCAGCAGCCCCCGGGACTTCCTAGGACAAGCGACGGGTTGGGAGCAGTTCTTC	.	.	TRBV7-3	TRBJ2-1
CATSRRLTGVLEKLFF	TGTGCCACCAGCAGACGCCTGACAGGGGTGCTGGAAAAACTGTTTTTT	TRBD1	many	TRBV15	TRBJ1-4
CASSLGGVGEKLFF	TGTGCCAGCAGTTTAGGGGGGGTCGGTGAAAAACTGTTTTTT	.	many	TRBV28	TRBJ1-4
CASSQELSGGGYEQYF	TGCGCCAGCAGCCAAGAACTGTCAGGGGGAGGCTACGAGCAGTACTTC	.	.	TRBV4-3	TRBJ2-7
CASRPGGEGKNIQYF	TGTGCCAGCAGACCTGGGGGGGAGGGCAAAAACATTCAGTACTTC	TRBD2	many	TRBV5-5	TRBJ2-4
CASSQDWETGMYEQYF	TGCGCCAGCAGCCAAGATTGGGAGACAGGGATGTACGAGCAGTACTTC	TRBD1	.	TRBV4-3	TRBJ2-7
CASSTDFTTNEKLFF	TGTGCCAGCAGTACCGACTTCACAACTAATGAAAAACTGTTTTTT	.	many	TRBV27	TRBJ1-4
CAISESLAGKADTQYF	TGTGCCATCAGTGAGTCGCTAGCGGGGAAGGCAGATACGCAGTATTTT	TRBD2	.	TRBV10-3	TRBJ2-3
CATSDLGGARGNEQFF	TGTGCCACCAGTGATTTGGGGGGGGCGCGGGGCAATGAGCAGTTCTTC	.	.	TRBV24-1	TRBJ2-1
CASLGQGNTEAFF	TGTGCCAGCCTCGGACAGGGGAACACTGAAGCTTTCTTT	TRBD1	few	TRBV2	TRBJ1-1
CASSVDGRGVNSPLHF	TGTGCCAGCAGCGTAGACGGCCGGGGGGTCAATTCACCCCTCCACTTT	.	few	TRBV9	TRBJ1-6
CASSLQLAGPNEQFF	TGCGCCAGCAGCTTGCAACTAGCGGGACCCAATGAGCAGTTCTTC	TRBD2	many	TRBV5-1	TRBJ2-1
CASSSPNRGLNYGYTF	TGTGCCAGCAGTTCCCCAAACAGGGGCCTGAACTATGGCTACACCTTC	TRBD1	many	TRBV12-3/TRBV12-4	TRBJ1-2
CASSEGRALGTEAFF	TGTGCCAGCTCCGAAGGACGGGCCCTTGGCACTGAAGCTTTCTTT	.	many	TRBV18	TRBJ1-1
CASSSRGTGGTGELFF	TGTGCCAGCAGTTCCAGGGGGACAGGGGGCACCGGGGAGCTGTTTTTT	TRBD1	many	TRBV6-2/TRBV6-3	TRBJ2-2